These 24 T cell receptor beta chains came from one sample sequenced in a study of blood T cell repertoires in COVID-19. Sequencing was performed with immunoSEQ multiplex PCR; in TCRdb, only in-frame clones are kept and a portion is missing. The top ten clones hold roughly 2% of a sample with 200,000 to 250,000 clones, around 88% of them seen once. Material: PBMCs or T cells enriched from blood (not recorded which). The source is a woman between 45 and 60 years old who had recovered from COVID-19.

The genes are TRBV7-3 and TRBJ2-3, with 8 bases fitting TRBD1. Losses at the gene ends were 6 bases for V and 4 bases for J; bases not matched to a gene: 6. Germline V CDR1 and CDR2: SGHTA, FQGTGA. This CDR3 has 14 residues. The CDR3 nucleotides read TGTGCCAGCAGAAGGACAGGGTGGGCAGATACGCAGTATTTT. Translated: CASRRTGWADTQYF.

The CDR3 region is CASTKNRFNEKLFF. The CDR3 DNA follows: TGCGCCAGCACCAAAAACAGATTTAATGAAAAACTGTTTTTT. The rearrangement links TRBV5-1 to TRBJ1-4, with no clear D. Germline CDR1 and CDR2: SGHRS and YFSETQ. V lost 6 bases, J lost 4 bases, and 13 bases lay in between. The CDR3 totals 14 residues.

The chain carries TRBV11-2 and TRBJ1-6, with 7 bases matching TRBD1. The CDR3 extends over 16 amino acids. From germline, CDR1 is SGHAT and CDR2 FQNNGV. The junction had 4 bases not matched to a gene; V was cut back by 1 base and J by 4 bases. In DNA form, the CDR3 reads TGTGCCAGCAGCTTAGTGGCAGGGGGATATAATTCACCCCTCCACTTT. This sequence encodes CASSLVAGGYNSPLHF.

The chain employs TRBV2 and TRBJ1-5; possibly TRBD1 for D (6 bases). V was shortened by 6 bases and J by 3 bases, with 15 bases between the two germline ends. This CDR3 region has 15 residues. Germline loops: CDR1 SNHLY, CDR2 FYNNEI. CDR3 nucleotides: TGTGCCAGCAGGCCCGAGGGGGGGTACAATCAGCCCCAGCATTTT. Translating gives CASRPEGGYNQPQHF.

J is TRBJ2-7 and V is TRBV6-2 or TRBV6-3; TRBD2 aligns across 13 bases. Germline CDR1 and CDR2: MNHEY and SVGEGT. V shed 5 bases, J shed 12 bases, and the junction held 7 bases outside the gene matches. This CDR3 is 13 amino acids long. For the CDR3, the DNA is TGTGCCAGCAGTCGGACTAGCGGGAGTTTTGCGTACTTC. It specifies CASSRTSGSFAYF.

The chain links TRBV5-4 to TRBJ2-5, with 9 bases identical to TRBD2. V shed 3 bases and J 5 bases; nucleotides not matched to a gene: 5. Germline CDR1 reads SGHNT; CDR2 reads YYREEE (reference sequence). CDR3 length equals 14 residues. The CDR3: CASSSRGGLETQYF. As DNA, the CDR3 is TGTGCCAGCAGCTCGCGGGGGGGCCTTGAGACCCAGTACTTC.

The chain couples TRBV24-1 to TRBJ2-1; TRBD2 agrees at 7 bases. Germline values: CDR1 KGHDR, CDR2 SFDVKD. This CDR3 comprises 14 residues. The trim removed 3 bases at V and 3 bases at J, leaving 1 base unmatched. CDR3 sequence reads: CATSDAGVYNEQFF. As DNA, the CDR3 is TGTGCCACCAGTGATGCGGGGGTCTACAATGAGCAGTTCTTC.

This clone was detected only once. The chain recombines TRBV29-1 with TRBJ1-4; D remains unclear. This CDR3 spans 14 amino acids. Trimming stripped 4 bases from V and 8 bases from J, with 17 bases between. CDR1 is SQVTM, CDR2 ANQGSEA, per germline. The CDR3 reads CSVAFPGEGEKLFF. CDR3 DNA: TGCAGCGTTGCCTTCCCCGGGGAGGGCGAAAAACTGTTTTTT.

This chain joins TRBV6-5 and TRBJ2-1; D is unclear. The CDR3 loop spans 13 amino acids. Trimming stripped 0 bases from V and 6 bases from J, with 6 bases between. Germline V gene lookup returns CDR1 MNHEY and CDR2 SVGAGI. The CDR3 nucleotides read TGTGCCAGCAGTTACTCGAGCTCCAATGAGCAGTTCTTC. Translated, it gives CASSYSSSNEQFF.

The chain is built from TRBV19 and TRBJ2-3, with D possibly TRBD2 on 6 matching bases. Trimming pared 7 bases from V and 2 bases from J, leaving 13 bases between. Germline CDR1 and CDR2: LNHDA and SQIVND (reference sequence). This CDR3 contains 14 residues. CDR3 sequence: CASTISGPTDTQYF. The DNA for the CDR3 is TGTGCCAGTACCATTAGCGGCCCCACAGATACGCAGTATTTT.

The CDR3 DNA is TGTGCCAGCAGTGAAGCGGGGACAGGGAGGGCTGGAAACACCATATATTTT. This translates into CASSEAGTGRAGNTIYF. The V and J genes are TRBV2 and TRBJ1-3; 9 bases are shared with TRBD1. This CDR3 comprises 17 residues. Unmatched junction bases numbered 5, after V lost 0 bases and J lost 2 bases. CDR1 is SNHLY and CDR2 is FYNNEI in the germline V gene.

J is TRBJ2-2 and V is TRBV27; 7 bases fit TRBD2. The CDR3 contains 14 residues. Germline-derived CDR1 and CDR2 are MNHEY and SMNVEV (reference sequence). J gave up 5 bases and V 6 bases, and 6 bases lay outside the gene matches. This chain's CDR3 is CASRGASGTGELFF. In nucleotides, the CDR3 is TGTGCCAGCAGAGGAGCTAGCGGTACCGGGGAGCTGTTTTTT.

DNA of the CDR3: TGTGCCAGCAGCTTCGACAGAGCTAACTATGGCTACACCTTC. It encodes CASSFDRANYGYTF. The V and J genes are TRBV5-6 and TRBJ1-2; maybe TRBD1 (5 bases). The CDR3 sequence is 14 residues long. Germline loops: CDR1 SGHDT, CDR2 YYEEEE. V was trimmed by 2 bases and J by 0 bases, leaving 8 bases between them.

The chain couples TRBV6-2 or TRBV6-3 to TRBJ2-3, with 9 bases identical to TRBD2. The CDR3 runs to 17 residues. In germline, CDR1 is MNHEY, CDR2 SVGEGT. J was trimmed by 6 bases and V by 0 bases; bases with no gene match: 10. The CDR3 DNA is TGTGCCAGCAGTTACTCTAGCGGGAGCGTTAATTCGGATACGCAGTATTTT. It codes for CASSYSSGSVNSDTQYF.

The genes are TRBV19 and TRBJ1-5; 7 bases are a match to TRBD1. Germline assignment: CDR1 LNHDA and CDR2 SQIVND (reference sequence). The CDR3 loop spans 19 amino acids. The V gene end was trimmed by 9 bases and the J gene end by 0 bases; junction bases not matched to a gene: 20. The CDR3 DNA is TGTGCCAGCCAAGGATCGGGACAGCCAGCCACTCATAGCAATCAGCCCCAGCATTTT. Translated: CASQGSGQPATHSNQPQHF. Full variable domain (remainder filled in from reference TRBV19 and TRBJ1-5): DGGITQSPKYLFRKEGQNVTLSCEQNLNHDAMYWYRQDPGQGLRLIYYSQIVNDFQKGDIAEGYSVSREKKESFPLTVTSAQKNPTAFYLCASQGSGQPATHSNQPQHFGDGTRLSIL.

The V call is TRBV2, the J call TRBJ2-1; 7 positions agree with TRBD2. Germline V lookup: CDR1 SNHLY, CDR2 FYNNEI. V dropped 6 bases and J dropped 6; count of bases not matched to a gene: 8. This CDR3 contains 14 residues. The CDR3 protein is CASRTGWGGNEQFF. The CDR3 coding sequence is TGTGCCAGCAGAACCGGGTGGGGGGGCAATGAGCAGTTCTTC.

V usage is TRBV18 and J usage is TRBJ2-2; unclear D gene. This CDR3 is 16 amino acids long. Germline V lookup: CDR1 KGHSH, CDR2 LQKENI. The V gene lost 3 bases and the J gene lost 2 bases, with 13 bases spanning the gap. The DNA of the CDR3 is TGTGCCAGCTCACCGGCCGTACCCTCTAACACCGGGGAGCTGTTTTTT. Its protein is CASSPAVPSNTGELFF.

The rearrangement uses TRBV18 and TRBJ1-1; no clear D. The CDR3 has 15 amino acids. CDR1 is KGHSH and CDR2 is LQKENI in the germline V gene. The V gene lost 3 bases and the J gene lost 1 base, with 12 bases spanning the gap. DNA for the CDR3: TGTGCCAGCTCACCCGATCTGACTGGGAACACTGAAGCTTTCTTT. Amino acid sequence: CASSPDLTGNTEAFF.

The chain employs TRBV24-1 and TRBJ2-3; TRBD1 agrees at 8 bases. The V and J ends lost 3 bases and 3 bases, in that order; junction bases with no gene match: 10. Germline V lookup: CDR1 KGHDR, CDR2 SFDVKD. The CDR3 is 17 amino acids. CDR3 residues: CATSDPTSYRGTDTQYF. DNA of the CDR3: TGTGCCACCAGTGATCCTACGTCTTACAGGGGGACAGATACGCAGTATTTT.

The chain uses TRBV19 and TRBJ1-2, with D possibly being TRBD1 (5 bases). Germline CDR1 reads LNHDA; CDR2 reads SQIVND (reference sequence). The length of the CDR3 is 13 residues. Trimming took off 4 bases at V and 8 bases at J, with 14 bases between the two ends. The CDR3: CASSTQGVSGYTF. CDR3 DNA: TGTGCCAGTAGTACGCAAGGGGTGTCGGGCTACACCTTC.

The rearrangement uses TRBV7-3 and TRBJ1-1; D unresolved. Deletions cut 5 bases from V and 3 bases from J, with 10 bases between. Germline V gene sequence: CDR1 SGHTA, CDR2 FQGTGA. The CDR3 consists of 13 residues. CDR3 nucleotide sequence: TGTGCCAGCAGCGAAAGAGGATACACTGAAGCTTTCTTT. Its protein product is CASSERGYTEAFF.

This clone was recorded only once. The chain joins TRBV19 to TRBJ2-6, with D maybe TRBD1 (5 bases). V lost 6 bases and J lost 0, with 9 bases in between. CDR1 and CDR2 from the germline V gene are LNHDA and SQIVND (reference sequence). This CDR3 comprises 15 residues. As DNA, the CDR3 is TGTGCCAGTAGGGAGACAGCCTCTGGGGCCAACGTCCTGACTTTC. As protein: CASRETASGANVLTF.

The CDR3 region is CASSLAGSGNTIYF. The DNA for the CDR3 is TGCGCCAGCAGCTTGGCAGGATCTGGAAACACCATATATTTT. The chain is built from TRBV5-1 and TRBJ1-3; D not resolved. V was shortened by 0 bases and J by 1 base, with 5 bases between the two germline ends. There are 14 residues in the CDR3. Looked up from germline, CDR1 is SGHRS and CDR2 is YFSETQ. Filled out from reference TRBV5-1 and TRBJ1-3, the complete variable domain reads KAGVTQTPRYLIKTRGQQVTLSCSPISGHRSVSWYQQTPGQGLQFLFEYFSETQRNKGNFPGRFSGRQFSNSRSEMNVSTLELGDSALYLCASSLAGSGNTIYFGEGSWLTVV.

V usage is TRBV28 and J usage is TRBJ2-7, with 13 bases lining up with TRBD2. The CDR3 consists of 17 residues. Per germline, CDR1 MDHEN and CDR2 SYDVKM. Germline trimming cut 1 base from V and 0 bases from J; bases unmatched to any gene: 3. The CDR3, as DNA: TGTGCCAGCAGTTTATTTAGGACTAGCGGGAGCTCCTACGAGCAGTACTTC. This codes for CASSLFRTSGSSYEQYF.